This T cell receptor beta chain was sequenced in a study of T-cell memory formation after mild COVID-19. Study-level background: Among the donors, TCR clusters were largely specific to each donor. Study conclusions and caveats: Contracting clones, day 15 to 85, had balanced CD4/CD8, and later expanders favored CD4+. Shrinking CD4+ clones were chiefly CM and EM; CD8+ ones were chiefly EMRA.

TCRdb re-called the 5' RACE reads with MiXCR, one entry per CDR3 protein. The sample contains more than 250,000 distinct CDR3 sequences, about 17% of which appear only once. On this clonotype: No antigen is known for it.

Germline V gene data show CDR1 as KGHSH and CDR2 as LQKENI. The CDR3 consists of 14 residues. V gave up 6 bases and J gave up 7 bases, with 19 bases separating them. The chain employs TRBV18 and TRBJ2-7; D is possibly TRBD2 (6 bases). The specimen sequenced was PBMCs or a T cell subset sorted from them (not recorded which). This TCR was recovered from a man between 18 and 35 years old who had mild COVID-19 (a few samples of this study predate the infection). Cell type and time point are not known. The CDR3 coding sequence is TGTGCCAGCTCGCGGGACCGAGCTTGGGGGGAGCAGTACGTC. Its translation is CASSRDRAWGEQYV.